Below, one TCR beta chain is given with its context. Its antigen is unidentified. The data were obtained in a study of T cell responses to AZD1222 COVID-19 vaccine. Study-wide findings and caveats: Mostly white British, mostly female donors; authors suggested clonal diversity may be underestimated. In all cases, repertoires were sampled only after the peak T cell response. Following two doses of AZD1222, Spike-specific TCR breadth and depth rose.

Clones were read by immunoSEQ multiplex PCR, and TCRdb kept only the in-frame ones, dropping some. There are 130,000 to 150,000 clones in the sample; approximately 88% occur only once, and approximately 2.1% lies in the top ten. The junction had 6 bases not matched to a gene; V was cut back by 4 bases and J by 5 bases. Germline V gene data show CDR1 as MGHRA and CDR2 as YSYEKL. CDR3 length: 15 amino acids. The sequence was obtained from an adult in good health. The chain recombines TRBV4-1 with TRBJ1-1; TRBD1 agrees at 11 bases. Source: peripheral blood, taken on day 0 of AZD1222 vaccination. In nucleotides, the CDR3 is TGCGCCAGCAGCCCGGGACAGGGGGAGGGTACTGAAGCTTTCTTT. Its translation is CASSPGQGEGTEAFF.